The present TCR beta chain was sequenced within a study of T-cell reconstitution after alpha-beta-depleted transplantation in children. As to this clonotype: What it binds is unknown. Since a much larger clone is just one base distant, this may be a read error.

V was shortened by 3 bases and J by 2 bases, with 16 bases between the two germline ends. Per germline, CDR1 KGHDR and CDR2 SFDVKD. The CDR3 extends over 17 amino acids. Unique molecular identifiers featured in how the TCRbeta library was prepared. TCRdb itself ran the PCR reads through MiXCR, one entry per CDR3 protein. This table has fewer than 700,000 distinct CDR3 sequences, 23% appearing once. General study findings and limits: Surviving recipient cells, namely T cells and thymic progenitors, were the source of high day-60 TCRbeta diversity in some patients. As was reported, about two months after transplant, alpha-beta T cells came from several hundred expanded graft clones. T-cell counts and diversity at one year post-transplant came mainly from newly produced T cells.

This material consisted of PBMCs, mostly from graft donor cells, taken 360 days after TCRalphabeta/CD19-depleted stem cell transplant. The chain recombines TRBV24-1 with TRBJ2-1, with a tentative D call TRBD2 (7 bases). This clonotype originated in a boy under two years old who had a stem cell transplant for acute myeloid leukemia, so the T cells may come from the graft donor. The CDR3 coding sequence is TGTGCCACCAGTGATGGAGGGGGGGGGAGCCCCTACAATGAGCAGTTCTTC. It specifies CATSDGGGGSPYNEQFF.